This T cell receptor (beta chain) originates from a study of early T cells in non-severe SARS-CoV-2 infection. Study at large: Alpha and beta chains were unpaired, from unsorted whole-blood bulk RNA.

This clonotype has at least ten counts. Unique molecular identifier tags were affixed to discrete cDNA molecules. TCRdb recomputed calls from the 5' RACE reads with MiXCR, one row per CDR3 protein. This table holds roughly 32,000 distinct CDR3 sequences, around 9% found once. Germline V gene data show CDR1 as SGDLS and CDR2 as YYNGEE. CDR3 length equals 14 residues. J was trimmed by 3 bases and V by 0 bases; bases with no gene match: 2. The chain carries TRBV9 and TRBJ1-2, with 7 bases identical to TRBD1. The sample taken for sequencing was whole blood. This receptor was identified in an adult who was a healthcare worker with PCR-confirmed SARS-CoV-2 infection or an uninfected control (not recorded which). In DNA form, the CDR3 reads TGTGCCAGCAGCGTAGGGGACAGTCACTATGGCTACACCTTC. This sequence encodes CASSVGDSHYGYTF.